This T cell receptor beta chain comes out of a study of blood T cell repertoires in COVID-19. Study context: From the United States, Italy and Spain came samples of acute and convalescent COVID-19.

Per the original methods: Scientists estimated how many nucleated cells there were by amplifying reference gene primers. Sequencing was performed with immunoSEQ multiplex PCR; in TCRdb, only in-frame clones are kept and a portion is missing. The DNA was the basis for D and trimming; V, J and clone size are from that table. The sample holds tens of thousands of clones; 88% are singletons and the top ten take 7% to 8.5%. This clone was seen just once. Trimming stripped 2 bases from V and 6 bases from J, with 14 bases between. This CDR3 spans 14 amino acids. Per germline, CDR1 SQVTM and CDR2 ANQGSEA. The V and J genes are TRBV29-1 and TRBJ2-1; D gene ambiguous. The sample comprised peripheral blood. The receptor was isolated from a woman in her seventies with acute or convalescent COVID-19. CDR3 in DNA: TGCAGCGTTGAAAAAACTCGAAGCATCAATGAGCAGTTCTTC. The encoded protein is CSVEKTRSINEQFF.